These 7 T cell receptor beta chains were sequenced from one sample in a study of shared clonotypes between healthy human individuals. Sequencing was performed with immunoSEQ multiplex PCR; in TCRdb, only in-frame clones are kept and a portion is missing. The table lists 2 million to 2.5 million clones, around 93% of them singletons. Sequences were obtained from naive CD4+ T cells from PBMCs. Subset noted: CD45RA+ positively selected. These receptors originate from a man between 18 and 29 years old in good health. Some clones in this sample may be carry-over from other donors' samples.

This clone has just a few counts. The genes are TRBV9 and TRBJ1-1, with TRBD1 matching over 9 bases. V trimming: 3 bases; J trimming: 1 base; junction bases outside the gene matches: 4. CDR3 length equals 15 residues. Germline assignment: CDR1 SGDLS and CDR2 YYNGEE. The CDR3 protein is CASSARDRANTEAFF. The CDR3 nucleotides are TGTGCCAGCAGCGCAAGGGACAGGGCGAACACTGAAGCTTTCTTT.

On this clone: The junction shows a germline mismatch at one end, possibly a read error. The chain recombines TRBV6-1 with TRBJ1-2; unclear D gene. The V gene's germline CDR1 is MNHNS and CDR2 SASEGT. The CDR3 contains 11 residues. CDR3 amino acids: CGLYGPAGYTF. CDR3 bases: TGCGGCTTGTACGGGCCCGCGGGCTACACCTTC.

The V call is TRBV6-1, the J call TRBJ2-5, with D possibly TRBD2 on 6 matching bases. Germline V gene data show CDR1 as MNHNS and CDR2 as SASEGT. CDR3 size: 17 residues. V lost 1 base to trimming and J lost 2 bases, with 17 bases between them. CDR3 in amino acids: CASSEEWWGEEQETQYF. The CDR3 coding sequence is TGTGCCAGCAGTGAAGAGTGGTGGGGGGAAGAACAAGAGACCCAGTACTTC.

This chain links TRBV7-2 with TRBJ2-1; TRBD2 aligns across 10 bases. The germline CDR1 and CDR2 sequences are SGHTA and FQGNSA. The CDR3 extends over 15 amino acids. With V trimmed by 5 bases and J by 9 bases, 10 bases remained unmatched. The CDR3 DNA sequence: TGTGCCAGCAGCGGGCAGCGGGAGGGGATAGGTGAGCAGTTCTTC. Translating it yields CASSGQREGIGEQFF. Together with reference TRBV7-2 and TRBJ2-1, the CDR3 gives the full variable domain: GAGVSQSPSNKVTEKGKDVELRCDPISGHTALYWYRQSLGQGLEFLIYFQGNSAPDKSGLPSDRFSAERTGGSVSTLTIQRTQQEDSAVYLCASSGQREGIGEQFFGPGTRLTVL.

A note on this clone: The sample has other DNA sequences that encode this CDR3 too. V and J are TRBV19 and TRBJ2-7, with D perhaps TRBD1 (6 bases). V lost 3 bases to trimming and J lost 2 bases, with 11 bases between them. Germline V gives CDR1 LNHDA, CDR2 SQIVND (reference sequence). The CDR3 totals 14 residues. The CDR3 DNA follows: TGTGCCAGTAGTATTCGTGGGGGCACCTACGAGCAGTACTTC. It specifies CASSIRGGTYEQYF.

The count of this clone is one. The J gene is TRBJ2-3, the V gene TRBV5-1; 8 positions agree with TRBD1. The CDR3 covers 14 residues. Germline values: CDR1 SGHRS, CDR2 YFSETQ. V trimming: 4 bases; J trimming: 4 bases; junction bases outside the gene matches: 5. The CDR3 sequence is CASSTDRVSDTQYF. The CDR3 nucleotides read TGCGCCAGCAGCACGGACAGGGTCTCAGATACGCAGTATTTT. Drawing the rest from reference TRBV5-1 and TRBJ2-3, the complete variable domain is KAGVTQTPRYLIKTRGQQVTLSCSPISGHRSVSWYQQTPGQGLQFLFEYFSETQRNKGNFPGRFSGRQFSNSRSEMNVSTLELGDSALYLCASSTDRVSDTQYFGPGTRLTVL.

The J gene is TRBJ2-3, the V gene TRBV5-1, with D perhaps TRBD1 (5 bases). Trimming stripped 2 bases from V and 0 bases from J, with 13 bases between. Germline lookup yields CDR1 SGHRS and CDR2 YFSETQ. The CDR3 length is 16 residues. As DNA, the CDR3 is TGCGCCAGCAGCTTCAACCCTGGGGCTAGCACAGATACGCAGTATTTT. Its translation: CASSFNPGASTDTQYF.